This is a list of T cell receptor beta chains from one sample in a study of T cell responses to AZD1222 COVID-19 vaccine. The method was immunoSEQ multiplex PCR; TCRdb's version includes in-frame clones alone and lacks a portion of them. The sample has under 120,000 clones, more than 85% seen once. Specimen: peripheral blood, collected on day 0 of AZD1222 vaccination. The receptors shown here come from an adult in good health. Both conserved end residues are part of each CDR3. D genes are given only for firm matches. A row's size may be missing; if present it is once, few, many or a size class.

CASSVVNTDTQYF,TGTGCCAGCAGCGTAGTTAACACAGATACGCAGTATTTT,-,-,TRBJ2-3,TRBV9
CASSKQGADGYTF,TGTGCCAGCAGCAAACAGGGGGCAGATGGCTACACCTTC,once,TRBD1,TRBJ1-2,TRBV7-3
CASSQAGTGNNSPLHF,TGTGCCAGCAGCCAAGCAGGGACAGGGAACAATTCACCCCTCCACTTT,-,TRBD1,TRBJ1-6,TRBV3-1/TRBV3-2
CASSLLPPGVHYEQYF,TGTGCCAGCAGCTTACTACCTCCAGGGGTTCACTACGAGCAGTACTTC,-,-,TRBJ2-7,TRBV7-2
CASSEASGANVLTF,TGCGCCAGCAGCGAGGCCTCTGGGGCCAACGTCCTGACTTTC,once,-,TRBJ2-6,TRBV5-1
CSVEQHGNTEAFF,TGCAGCGTTGAACAGCACGGGAACACTGAAGCTTTCTTT,-,-,TRBJ1-1,TRBV29-1
CASRSGPGVMVLETQYF,TGTGCCAGCAGATCCGGGCCAGGCGTAATGGTTTTGGAGACCCAGTACTTC,-,-,TRBJ2-5,TRBV2
CASSLEGTGDRKTQYF,TGCGCCAGCAGCTTGGAAGGGACAGGGGATAGGAAGACCCAGTACTTC,-,TRBD1,TRBJ2-5,TRBV5-1
CATSDPGQATDTQYF,TGTGCCACCAGTGATCCGGGACAGGCCACAGATACGCAGTATTTT,once,TRBD1,TRBJ2-3,TRBV24-1
CASSLGGIPGNTIYF,TGTGCCAGCAGCTTAGGCGGGATACCTGGAAACACCATATATTTT,-,-,TRBJ1-3,TRBV7-2
CSASGGPNSYEQYF,TGCAGTGCTAGTGGGGGTCCCAACTCCTACGAGCAGTACTTC,-,-,TRBJ2-7,TRBV20-1
CASSRDRGSQETQYF,TGTGCCAGCAGCCGAGACAGGGGAAGCCAAGAGACCCAGTACTTC,-,TRBD1,TRBJ2-5,TRBV2
CASSLTGPQGPQHF,TGTGCCAGCAGTTTAACAGGCCCGCAAGGGCCCCAGCATTTT,once,-,TRBJ1-5,TRBV28
CASSLRATRSNEKLFF,TGTGCCAGCAGCCTAAGGGCAACTCGAAGTAATGAAAAACTGTTTTTT,once,-,TRBJ1-4,TRBV7-8
CASSLGGQGNQPQHF,TGTGCCAGCAGCTTGGGGGGACAGGGGAATCAGCCCCAGCATTTT,-,TRBD1,TRBJ1-5,TRBV5-5
CASSLASQANNEQFF,TGCGCCAGCAGCTTGGCCTCTCAGGCCAACAATGAGCAGTTCTTC,-,-,TRBJ2-1,TRBV5-1
CASSDRGNNQPQHF,TGTGCCAGCAGTGATAGGGGGAACAATCAGCCCCAGCATTTT,-,-,TRBJ1-5,TRBV6-1
CASSFADPYEQYF,TGTGCCAGCAGCTTCGCCGACCCCTACGAGCAGTACTTC,-,-,TRBJ2-7,TRBV11-2
CASRGQPGNTIYF,TGTGCCAGCCGGGGACAGCCTGGAAACACCATATATTTT,-,TRBD1,TRBJ1-3,TRBV14
CASSGPQETQYF,TGTGCCAGCTCGGGCCCCCAAGAGACCCAGTACTTC,-,-,TRBJ2-5,TRBV13
CASTSLGPNYGYTF,TGTGCCAGCACCTCCCTAGGGCCTAACTATGGCTACACCTTC,-,-,TRBJ1-2,TRBV28
CATSARYRERAFF,TGTGCCACCAGCGCCCGCTACAGGGAGCGGGCTTTCTTT,-,-,TRBJ1-1,TRBV15
CASSLSGTAVRELFF,TGCGCCAGCAGCCTATCCGGGACAGCGGTCAGGGAGCTGTTTTTT,-,TRBD1,TRBJ2-2,TRBV5-1
CASSPGQAYSGNTIYF,TGTGCCAGCTCACCAGGTCAGGCATACTCTGGAAACACCATATATTTT,-,-,TRBJ1-3,TRBV18
CASSGGLVPSEQYF,TGCGCCAGCAGCGGGGGACTAGTCCCCTCCGAGCAGTACTTC,-,TRBD2,TRBJ2-7,TRBV5-1
CASSWPRRVEGSGANVLTF,TGTGCCAGCAGTTGGCCCAGGAGGGTAGAGGGCTCTGGGGCCAACGTCCTGACTTTC,once,-,TRBJ2-6,TRBV28